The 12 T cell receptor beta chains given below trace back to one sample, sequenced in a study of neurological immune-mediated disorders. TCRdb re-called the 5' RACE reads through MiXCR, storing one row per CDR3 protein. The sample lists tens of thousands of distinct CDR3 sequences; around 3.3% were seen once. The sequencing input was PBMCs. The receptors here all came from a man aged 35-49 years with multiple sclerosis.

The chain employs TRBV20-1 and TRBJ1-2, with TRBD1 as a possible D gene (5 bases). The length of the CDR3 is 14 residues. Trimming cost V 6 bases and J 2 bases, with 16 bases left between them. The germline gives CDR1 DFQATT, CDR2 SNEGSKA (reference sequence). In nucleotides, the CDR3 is TGCAGTGCGAGGGGCCAGTTGGGAAACTATGGCTACACCTTC. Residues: CSARGQLGNYGYTF.

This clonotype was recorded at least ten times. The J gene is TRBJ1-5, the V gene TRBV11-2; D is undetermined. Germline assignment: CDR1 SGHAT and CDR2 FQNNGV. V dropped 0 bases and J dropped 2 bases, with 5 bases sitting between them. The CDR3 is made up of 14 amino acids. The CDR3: CASSLESGNQPQHF. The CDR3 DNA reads TGTGCCAGCAGCTTAGAGTCGGGCAATCAGCCCCAGCATTTT.

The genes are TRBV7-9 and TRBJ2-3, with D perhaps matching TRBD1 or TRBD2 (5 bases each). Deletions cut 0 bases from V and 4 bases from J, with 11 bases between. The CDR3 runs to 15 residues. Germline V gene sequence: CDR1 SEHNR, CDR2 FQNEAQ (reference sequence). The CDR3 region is CASSLAEVRADTQYF. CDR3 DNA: TGTGCCAGCAGCTTAGCGGAGGTCAGGGCAGATACGCAGTATTTT. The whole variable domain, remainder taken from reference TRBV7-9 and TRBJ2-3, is DTGVSQNPRHKITKRGQNVTFRCDPISEHNRLYWYRQTLGQGPEFLTYFQNEAQLEKSRLLSDRFSAERPKGSFSTLEIQRTEQGDSAMYLCASSLAEVRADTQYFGPGTRLTVL.

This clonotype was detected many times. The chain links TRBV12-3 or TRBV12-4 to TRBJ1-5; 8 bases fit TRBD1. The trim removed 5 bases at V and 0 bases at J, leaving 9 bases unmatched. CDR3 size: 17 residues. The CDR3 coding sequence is TGTGCCAGCAGTCCGGGACAGGACATTTATAGCAATCAGCCCCAGCATTTT. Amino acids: CASSPGQDIYSNQPQHF.

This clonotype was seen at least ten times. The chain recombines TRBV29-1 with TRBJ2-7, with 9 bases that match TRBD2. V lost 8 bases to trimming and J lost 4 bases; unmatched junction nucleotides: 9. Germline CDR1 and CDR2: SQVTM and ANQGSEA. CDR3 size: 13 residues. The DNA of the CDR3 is TGCAGCACCCTTAGCGGGAGTACATACGAGCAGTACTTC. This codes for CSTLSGSTYEQYF.

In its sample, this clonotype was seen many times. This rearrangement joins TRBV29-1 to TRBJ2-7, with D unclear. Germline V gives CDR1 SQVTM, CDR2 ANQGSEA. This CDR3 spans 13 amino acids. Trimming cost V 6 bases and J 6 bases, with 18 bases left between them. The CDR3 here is CSVSRQVRAEQYF. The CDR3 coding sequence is TGCAGCGTCTCACGGCAGGTTAGGGCCGAGCAGTACTTC.

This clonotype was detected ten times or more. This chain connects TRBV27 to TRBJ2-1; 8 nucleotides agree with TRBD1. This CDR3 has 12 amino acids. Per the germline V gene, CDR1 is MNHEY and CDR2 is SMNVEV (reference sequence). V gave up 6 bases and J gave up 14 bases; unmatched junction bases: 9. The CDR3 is CASSLTGGREFF. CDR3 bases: TGTGCCAGCAGCTTAACAGGGGGTAGAGAGTTCTTC.

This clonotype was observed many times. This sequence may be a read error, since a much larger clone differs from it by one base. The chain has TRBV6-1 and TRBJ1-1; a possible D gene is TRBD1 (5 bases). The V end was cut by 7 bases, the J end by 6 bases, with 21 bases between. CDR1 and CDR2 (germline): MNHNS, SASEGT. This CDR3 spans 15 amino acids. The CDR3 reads CASIWKDTLGAEAFF. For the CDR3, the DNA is TGTGCCAGCATCTGGAAGGACACGTTGGGTGCTGAAGCTTTCTTT.

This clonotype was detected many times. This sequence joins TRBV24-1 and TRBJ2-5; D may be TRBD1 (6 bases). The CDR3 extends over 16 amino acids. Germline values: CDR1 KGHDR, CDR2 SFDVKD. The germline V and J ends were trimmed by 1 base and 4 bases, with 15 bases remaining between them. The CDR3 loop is CATSDLGQGHGETQYF. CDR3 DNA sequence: TGTGCCACCAGTGATTTAGGGCAGGGGCATGGAGAGACCCAGTACTTC.

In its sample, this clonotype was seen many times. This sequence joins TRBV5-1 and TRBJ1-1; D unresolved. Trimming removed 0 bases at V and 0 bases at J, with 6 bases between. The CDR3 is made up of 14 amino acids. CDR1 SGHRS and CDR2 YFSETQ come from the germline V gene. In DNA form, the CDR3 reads TGCGCCAGCAGCTTGGTGGATATGAACACTGAAGCTTTCTTT. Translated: CASSLVDMNTEAFF.

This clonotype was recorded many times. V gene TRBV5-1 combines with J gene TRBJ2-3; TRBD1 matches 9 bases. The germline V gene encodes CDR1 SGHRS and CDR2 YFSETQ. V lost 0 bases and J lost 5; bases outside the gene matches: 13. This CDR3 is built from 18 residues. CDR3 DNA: TGCGCCAGCAGCTTGGCCATTCGTTCGGACAGGGGAGAAGATACGCAGTATTTT. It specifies CASSLAIRSDRGEDTQYF.

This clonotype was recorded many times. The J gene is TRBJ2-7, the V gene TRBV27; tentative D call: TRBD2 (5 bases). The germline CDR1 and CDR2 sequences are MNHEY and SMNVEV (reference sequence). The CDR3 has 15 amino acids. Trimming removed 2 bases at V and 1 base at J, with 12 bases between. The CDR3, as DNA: TGTGCCAGCAGTTTAACAGAGGGAGCGTCCTACGAGCAGTACTTC. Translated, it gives CASSLTEGASYEQYF.